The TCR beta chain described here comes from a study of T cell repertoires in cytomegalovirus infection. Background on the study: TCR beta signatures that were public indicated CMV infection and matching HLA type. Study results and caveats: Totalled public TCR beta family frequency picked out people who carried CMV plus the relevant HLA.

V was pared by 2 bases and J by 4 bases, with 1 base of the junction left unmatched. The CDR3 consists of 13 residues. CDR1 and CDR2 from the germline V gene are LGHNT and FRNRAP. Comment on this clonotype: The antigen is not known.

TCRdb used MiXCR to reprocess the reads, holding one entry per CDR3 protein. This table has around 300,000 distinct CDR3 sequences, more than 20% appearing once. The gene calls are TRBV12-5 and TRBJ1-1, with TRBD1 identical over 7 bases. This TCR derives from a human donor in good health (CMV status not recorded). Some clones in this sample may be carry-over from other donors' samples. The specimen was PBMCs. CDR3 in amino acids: CASGLQGGTEAFF. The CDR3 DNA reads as TGTGCTAGTGGTTTGCAGGGGGGCACTGAAGCTTTCTTT.